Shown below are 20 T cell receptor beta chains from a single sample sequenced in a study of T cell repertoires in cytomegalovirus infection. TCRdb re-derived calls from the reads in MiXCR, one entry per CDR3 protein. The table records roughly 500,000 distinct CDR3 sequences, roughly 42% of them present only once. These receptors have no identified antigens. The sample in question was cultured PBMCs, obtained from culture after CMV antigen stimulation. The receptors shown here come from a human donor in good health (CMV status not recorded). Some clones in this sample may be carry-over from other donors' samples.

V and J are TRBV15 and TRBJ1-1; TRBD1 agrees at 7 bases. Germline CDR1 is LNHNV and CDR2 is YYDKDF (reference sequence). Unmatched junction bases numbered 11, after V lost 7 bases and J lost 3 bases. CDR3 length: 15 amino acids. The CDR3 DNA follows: TGTGCCACCACTCGAACAGGGGTGAGTCACACTGAAGCTTTCTTT. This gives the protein CATTRTGVSHTEAFF.

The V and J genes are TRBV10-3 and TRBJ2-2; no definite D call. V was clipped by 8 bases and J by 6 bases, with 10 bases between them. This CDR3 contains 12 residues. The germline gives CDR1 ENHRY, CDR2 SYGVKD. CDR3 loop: CAIGQSAGELFF. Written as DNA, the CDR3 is TGTGCCATCGGGCAATCCGCCGGGGAGCTGTTTTTT.

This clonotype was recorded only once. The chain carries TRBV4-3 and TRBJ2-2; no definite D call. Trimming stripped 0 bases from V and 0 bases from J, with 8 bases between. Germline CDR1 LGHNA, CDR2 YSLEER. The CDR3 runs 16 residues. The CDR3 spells CASSQDRRANTGELFF. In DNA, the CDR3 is TGCGCCAGCAGCCAAGATCGTAGAGCGAACACCGGGGAGCTGTTTTTT.

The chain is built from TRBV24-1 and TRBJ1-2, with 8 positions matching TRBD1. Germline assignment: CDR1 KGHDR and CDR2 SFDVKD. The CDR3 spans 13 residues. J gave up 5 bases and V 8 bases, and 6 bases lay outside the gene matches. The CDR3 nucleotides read TGTGCCACCATGGGCAGGGGGCCATATGGCTACACCTTC. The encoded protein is CATMGRGPYGYTF.

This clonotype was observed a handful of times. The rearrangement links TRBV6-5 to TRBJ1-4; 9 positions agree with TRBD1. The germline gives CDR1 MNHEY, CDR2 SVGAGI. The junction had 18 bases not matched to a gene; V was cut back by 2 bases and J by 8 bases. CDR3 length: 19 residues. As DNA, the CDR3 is TGTGCCAGCAGTTACCTGGAAGGGACAGGGTTCGGCCGGTCGGAAAAACTGTTTTTT. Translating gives CASSYLEGTGFGRSEKLFF.

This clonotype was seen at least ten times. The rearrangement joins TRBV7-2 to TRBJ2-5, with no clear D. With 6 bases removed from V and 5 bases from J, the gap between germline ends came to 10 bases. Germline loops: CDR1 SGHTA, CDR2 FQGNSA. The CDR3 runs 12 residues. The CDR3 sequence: CASRRPGETQYF. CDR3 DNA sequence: TGTGCCAGCAGACGACCCGGGGAGACCCAGTACTTC. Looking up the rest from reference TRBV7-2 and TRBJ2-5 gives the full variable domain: GAGVSQSPSNKVTEKGKDVELRCDPISGHTALYWYRQSLGQGLEFLIYFQGNSAPDKSGLPSDRFSAERTGGSVSTLTIQRTQQEDSAVYLCASRRPGETQYFGPGTRLLVL.

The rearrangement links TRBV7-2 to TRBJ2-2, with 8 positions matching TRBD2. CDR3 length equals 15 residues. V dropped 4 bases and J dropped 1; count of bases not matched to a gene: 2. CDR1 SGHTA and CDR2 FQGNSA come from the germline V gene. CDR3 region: CASSYTSGNTGELFF. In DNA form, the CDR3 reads TGTGCCAGCAGCTATACTAGCGGGAACACCGGGGAGCTGTTTTTT.

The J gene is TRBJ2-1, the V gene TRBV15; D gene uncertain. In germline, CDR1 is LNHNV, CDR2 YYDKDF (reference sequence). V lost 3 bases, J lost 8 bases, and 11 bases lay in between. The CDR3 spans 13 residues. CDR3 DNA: TGTGCCACCAGCAGGGGTGCTACCGATGAGCAGTTCTTC. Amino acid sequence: CATSRGATDEQFF.

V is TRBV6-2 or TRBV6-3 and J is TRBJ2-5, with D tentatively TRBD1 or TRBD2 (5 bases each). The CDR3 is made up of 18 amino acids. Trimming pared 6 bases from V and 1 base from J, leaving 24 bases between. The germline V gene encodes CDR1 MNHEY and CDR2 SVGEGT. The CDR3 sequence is CASSRIRGVITRQETQYF. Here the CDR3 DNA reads TGTGCCAGCAGCAGGATCCGGGGCGTCATAACCCGCCAAGAGACCCAGTACTTC.

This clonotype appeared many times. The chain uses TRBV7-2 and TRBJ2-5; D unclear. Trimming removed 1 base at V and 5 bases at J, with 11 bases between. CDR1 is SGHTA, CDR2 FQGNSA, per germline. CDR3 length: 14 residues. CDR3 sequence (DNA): TGTGCCAGCAGCTTAGTGGCCGGGCTGGAGACCCAGTACTTC. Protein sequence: CASSLVAGLETQYF.

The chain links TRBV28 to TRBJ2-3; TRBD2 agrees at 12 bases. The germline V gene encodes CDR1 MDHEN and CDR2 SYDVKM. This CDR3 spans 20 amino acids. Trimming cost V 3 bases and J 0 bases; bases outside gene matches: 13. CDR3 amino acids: CASSFSPGLAGHESTDTQYF. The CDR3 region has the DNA TGTGCCAGCAGTTTCTCCCCGGGACTAGCGGGCCACGAGAGCACAGATACGCAGTATTTT. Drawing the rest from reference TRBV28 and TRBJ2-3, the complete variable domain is DVKVTQSSRYLVKRTGEKVFLECVQDMDHENMFWYRQDPGLGLRLIYFSYDVKMKEKGDIPEGYSVSREKKERFSLILESASTNQTSMYLCASSFSPGLAGHESTDTQYFGPGTRLTVL.

CDR3 coding DNA: TGTGCCAGCAGTTTTCTCGGCCGTAGCACAGATACGCAGTATTTT. It is translated as CASSFLGRSTDTQYF. The chain carries TRBV27 and TRBJ2-3; D is ambiguous. The V gene lost 3 bases and the J gene lost 0 bases, with 10 bases spanning the gap. CDR1 is MNHEY, CDR2 SMNVEV, per germline (reference sequence). The CDR3 extends over 15 amino acids.

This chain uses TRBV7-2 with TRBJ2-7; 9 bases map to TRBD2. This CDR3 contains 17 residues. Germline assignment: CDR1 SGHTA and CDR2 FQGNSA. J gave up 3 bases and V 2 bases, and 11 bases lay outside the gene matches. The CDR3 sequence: CASSLTVGLAEYYEQYF. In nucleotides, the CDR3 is TGTGCCAGCAGCTTAACAGTGGGACTAGCTGAATACTACGAGCAGTACTTC.

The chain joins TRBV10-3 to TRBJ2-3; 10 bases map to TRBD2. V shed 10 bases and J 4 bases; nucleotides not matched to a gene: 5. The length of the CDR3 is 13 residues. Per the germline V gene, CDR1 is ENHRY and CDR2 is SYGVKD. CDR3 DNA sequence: TGTGCCACGTACGGGACTAGCGCAGATACGCAGTATTTT. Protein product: CATYGTSADTQYF.

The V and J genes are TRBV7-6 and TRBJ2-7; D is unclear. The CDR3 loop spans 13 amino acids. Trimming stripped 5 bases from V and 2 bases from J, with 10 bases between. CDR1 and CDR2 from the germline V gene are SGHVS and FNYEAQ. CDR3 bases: TGTGCCAGCAGCCGTTCAAGACCCTACGAGCAGTACTTC. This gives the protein CASSRSRPYEQYF.

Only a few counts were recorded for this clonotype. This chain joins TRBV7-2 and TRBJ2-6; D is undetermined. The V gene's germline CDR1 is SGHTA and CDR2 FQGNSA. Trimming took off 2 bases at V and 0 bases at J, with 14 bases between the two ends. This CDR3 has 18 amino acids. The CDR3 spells CASSLSKGLSSGANVLTF. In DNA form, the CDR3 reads TGTGCCAGCAGCTTATCGAAGGGCTTAAGCTCTGGGGCCAACGTCCTGACTTTC.

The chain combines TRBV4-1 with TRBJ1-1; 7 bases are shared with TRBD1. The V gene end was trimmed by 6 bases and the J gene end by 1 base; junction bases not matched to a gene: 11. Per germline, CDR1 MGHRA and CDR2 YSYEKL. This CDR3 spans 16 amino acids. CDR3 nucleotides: TGCGCCAGCAGGCCAATACAGGGGCCGCGGAACACTGAAGCTTTCTTT. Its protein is CASRPIQGPRNTEAFF.

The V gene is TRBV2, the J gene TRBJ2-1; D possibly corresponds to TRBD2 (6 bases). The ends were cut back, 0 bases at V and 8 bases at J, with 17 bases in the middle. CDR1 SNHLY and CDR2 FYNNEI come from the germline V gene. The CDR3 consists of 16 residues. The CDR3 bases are TGTGCCAGCAGTGAAGCGAGGCGGGAAGCATTGGATGAGCAGTTCTTC. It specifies CASSEARREALDEQFF.

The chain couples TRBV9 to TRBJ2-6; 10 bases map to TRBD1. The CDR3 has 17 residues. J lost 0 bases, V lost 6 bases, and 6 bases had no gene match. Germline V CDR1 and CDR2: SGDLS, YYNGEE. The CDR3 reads CASNQDRGSSGANVLTF. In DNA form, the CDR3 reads TGTGCCAGCAACCAGGACAGGGGGAGCTCTGGGGCCAACGTCCTGACTTTC.

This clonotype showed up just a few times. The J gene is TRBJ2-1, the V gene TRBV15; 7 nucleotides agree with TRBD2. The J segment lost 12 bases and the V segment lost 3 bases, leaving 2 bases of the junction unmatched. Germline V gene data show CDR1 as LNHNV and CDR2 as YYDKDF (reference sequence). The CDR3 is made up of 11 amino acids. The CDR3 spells CATSRGGWQFF. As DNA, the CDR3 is TGTGCCACCAGCAGGGGGGGGTGGCAGTTCTTC.